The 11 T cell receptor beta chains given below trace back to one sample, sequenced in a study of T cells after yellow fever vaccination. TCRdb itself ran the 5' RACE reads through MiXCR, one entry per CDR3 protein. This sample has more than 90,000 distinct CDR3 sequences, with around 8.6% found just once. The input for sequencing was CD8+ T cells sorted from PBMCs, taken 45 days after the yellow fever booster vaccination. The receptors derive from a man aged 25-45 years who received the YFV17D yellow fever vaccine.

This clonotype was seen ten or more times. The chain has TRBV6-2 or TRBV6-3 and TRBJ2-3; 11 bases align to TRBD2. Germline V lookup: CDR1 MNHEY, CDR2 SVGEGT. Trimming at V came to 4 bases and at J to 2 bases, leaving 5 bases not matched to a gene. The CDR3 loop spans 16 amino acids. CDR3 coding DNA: TGTGCCAGCAGTTCGGTACTAGCGGGAGCCACAGATACGCAGTATTTT. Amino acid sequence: CASSSVLAGATDTQYF.

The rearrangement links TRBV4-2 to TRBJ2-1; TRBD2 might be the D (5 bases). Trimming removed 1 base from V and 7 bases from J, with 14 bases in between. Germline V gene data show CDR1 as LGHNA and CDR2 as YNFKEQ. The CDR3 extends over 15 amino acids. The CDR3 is CASSQGADLGNEQFF. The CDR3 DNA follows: TGTGCCAGCAGCCAAGGCGCGGACTTGGGTAATGAGCAGTTCTTC.

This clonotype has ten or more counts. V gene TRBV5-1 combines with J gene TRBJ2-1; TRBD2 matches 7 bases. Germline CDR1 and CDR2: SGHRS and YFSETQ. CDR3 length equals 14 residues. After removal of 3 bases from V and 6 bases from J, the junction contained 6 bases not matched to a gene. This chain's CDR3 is CASSYRLAVNEQFF. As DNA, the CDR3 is TGCGCCAGCAGCTACAGGCTAGCGGTCAATGAGCAGTTCTTC.

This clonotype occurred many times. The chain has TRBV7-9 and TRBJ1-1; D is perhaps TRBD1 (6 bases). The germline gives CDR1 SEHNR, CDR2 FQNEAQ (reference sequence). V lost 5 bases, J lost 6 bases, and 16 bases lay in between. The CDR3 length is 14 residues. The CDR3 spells CASSAPNRVPEAFF. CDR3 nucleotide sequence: TGTGCCAGCAGCGCCCCGAACAGGGTGCCTGAAGCTTTCTTT.

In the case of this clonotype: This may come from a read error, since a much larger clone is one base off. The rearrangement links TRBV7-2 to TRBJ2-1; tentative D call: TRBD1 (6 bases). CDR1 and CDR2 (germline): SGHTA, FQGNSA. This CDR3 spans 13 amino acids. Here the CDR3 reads CARSLPPGDEQFF. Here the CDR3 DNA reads TGTGCCAGAAGCTTGCCCCCAGGGGATGAGCAGTTCTTC.

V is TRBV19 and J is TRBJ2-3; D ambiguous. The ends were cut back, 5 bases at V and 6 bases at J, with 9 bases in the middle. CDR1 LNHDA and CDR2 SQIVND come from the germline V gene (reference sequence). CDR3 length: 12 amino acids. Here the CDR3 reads CASSFSRDTQYF. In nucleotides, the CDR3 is TGTGCCAGTAGTTTCAGCCGCGATACGCAGTATTTT.

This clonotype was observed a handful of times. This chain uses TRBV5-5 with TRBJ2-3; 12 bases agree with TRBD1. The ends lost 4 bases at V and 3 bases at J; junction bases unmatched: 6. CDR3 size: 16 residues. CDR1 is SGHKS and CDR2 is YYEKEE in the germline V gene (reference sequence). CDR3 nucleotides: TGTGCCAGCAGCCCTGGGACAGGGGGCTTTACAGATACGCAGTATTTT. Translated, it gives CASSPGTGGFTDTQYF.

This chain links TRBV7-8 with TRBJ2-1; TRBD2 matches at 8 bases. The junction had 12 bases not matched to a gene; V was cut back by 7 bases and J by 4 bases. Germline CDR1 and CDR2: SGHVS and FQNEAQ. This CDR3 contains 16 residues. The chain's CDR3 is CASIDDTGLGYNEQFF. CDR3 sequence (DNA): TGTGCCAGCATCGATGATACGGGACTAGGGTACAATGAGCAGTTCTTC.

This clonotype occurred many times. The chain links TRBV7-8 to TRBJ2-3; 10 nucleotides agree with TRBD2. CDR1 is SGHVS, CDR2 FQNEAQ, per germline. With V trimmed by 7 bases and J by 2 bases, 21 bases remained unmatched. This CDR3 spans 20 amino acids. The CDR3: CASTLGQGLAAAVLTDTQYF. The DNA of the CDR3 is TGTGCCAGCACCCTAGGCCAAGGACTAGCGGCGGCGGTACTCACAGATACGCAGTATTTT.

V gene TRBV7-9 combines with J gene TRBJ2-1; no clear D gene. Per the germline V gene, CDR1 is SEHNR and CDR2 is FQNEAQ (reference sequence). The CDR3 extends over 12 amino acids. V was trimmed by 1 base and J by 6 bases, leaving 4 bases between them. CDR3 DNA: TGTGCCAGCAGCTTAGATTTCAATGAGCAGTTCTTC. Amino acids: CASSLDFNEQFF.

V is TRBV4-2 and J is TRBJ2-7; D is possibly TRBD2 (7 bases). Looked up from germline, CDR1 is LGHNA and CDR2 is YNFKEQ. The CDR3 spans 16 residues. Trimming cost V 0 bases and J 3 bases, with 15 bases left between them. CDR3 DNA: TGTGCCAGCAGCCAAGAACGCGGGGGCAGACACTACGAGCAGTACTTC. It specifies CASSQERGGRHYEQYF.